What follows are 9 T cell receptor beta chains derived from one specimen sequenced in a study of T cells in Graves' hyperthyroidism and ophthalmopathy (dated by TCRdb to about 2019). Receptor amplification or capture employed multiplex PCR. TCRdb shows the sequencer as Illumina HiSeq 2000. The TCR beta CDR3 regions were amplified from the RNA transcripts. The TCR CDR3 was subjected to a first round of RT-PCR using the HTBI primer set and the Qiagen OneStep RT-PCR kit. TCRdb applied fastp at Q25 and MiXCR to the public reads, then kept only in-frame beta chains. Every CDR3 protein is listed once, alongside the most common genes and DNA of its rows. Counted in this sample were about 400,000 distinct CDR3 sequences; just under 15% of them appeared once. About 31% of the sample belongs to the ten largest clones. Material for sequencing was blood. These receptors were taken from a woman aged 25 to 39 with Graves' hyperthyroidism.

The chain couples TRBV6-1 to TRBJ2-7; 10 bases agree with TRBD2. Germline assignment: CDR1 MNHNS and CDR2 SASEGT. Trimming removed 0 bases from V and 4 bases from J; junction bases left unmatched: 6. The CDR3 has 16 amino acids. CDR3 in amino acids: CASSEAASGSTYEQYF. The DNA for the CDR3 is TGTGCCAGCAGTGAAGCCGCTAGCGGGAGTACGTACGAGCAGTACTTC.

This clonotype showed up many times. The chain employs TRBV12-3 or TRBV12-4 and TRBJ1-5; D gene uncertain. The CDR3 covers 13 residues. Trimming pared 3 bases from V and 0 bases from J, leaving 3 bases between. The CDR3 bases are TGTGCCAGCAGTTTTGGTAGCAATCAGCCCCAGCATTTT. This sequence encodes CASSFGSNQPQHF.

In its sample, this clonotype was seen many times. This rearrangement joins TRBV27 to TRBJ2-7; the D call may be TRBD1 or TRBD2 (5 bases each). The CDR3 extends over 15 amino acids. Trimming cost V 3 bases and J 3 bases, with 15 bases left between them. Per germline, CDR1 MNHEY and CDR2 SMNVEV (reference sequence). In DNA, the CDR3 is TGTGCCAGCAGTTTTGCCGGGGCCCTTAGCTACGAGCAGTACTTC. Encoded protein: CASSFAGALSYEQYF.

In this sample, this clonotype turned up many times. The CDR3 reads CAWSPLGVSGNTIYF. CDR3 bases: TGTGCCTGGAGTCCACTTGGGGTATCTGGAAACACCATATATTTT. The V and J genes are TRBV30 and TRBJ1-3; D call uncertain. The V gene lost 2 bases and the J gene lost 1 base, with 12 bases spanning the gap. Germline loops: CDR1 GTSNPN, CDR2 SVGIG (reference sequence). The CDR3 totals 15 residues.

This clonotype has a count of ten or more. The J gene is TRBJ1-2, the V gene TRBV28, with TRBD1 matching over 7 bases. The CDR3 totals 13 residues. CDR1 and CDR2 (germline): MDHEN, SYDVKM. V lost 6 bases to trimming and J lost 3 bases; unmatched junction nucleotides: 4. CDR3 in amino acids: CASRKQGYYGYTF. Here the CDR3 DNA reads TGTGCCAGCAGGAAACAGGGGTACTATGGCTACACCTTC.

The rearrangement links TRBV6-2 or TRBV6-3 to TRBJ2-6; D is perhaps TRBD1 (5 bases). The CDR3 length is 15 residues. Trimming took 2 bases from V and 2 from J, leaving 7 bases between them. Germline V gene data show CDR1 as MNHEY and CDR2 as SVGEGT. The CDR3 loop is CASSYGRAGANVLTF. Here the CDR3 DNA reads TGTGCCAGCAGTTACGGCAGGGCTGGGGCCAACGTCCTGACTTTC.

This clonotype was counted between two and nine times. The chain recombines TRBV29-1 with TRBJ2-2; 8 bases agree with TRBD2. Germline CDR1 is SQVTM and CDR2 is ANQGSEA. The CDR3 runs 15 residues. The V segment lost 0 bases and the J segment 5 bases; nucleotides outside the gene matches: 5. CDR3 bases: TGCAGCGTTGAAGACCCGGGACTAGAGACCGGGGAGCTGTTTTTT. Translated, it gives CSVEDPGLETGELFF.

Many counts were recorded for this clonotype. The chain has TRBV6-1 and TRBJ2-5, with 11 bases that match TRBD2. V lost 10 bases and J lost 5; bases outside the gene matches: 18. The CDR3 contains 17 residues. CDR1 is MNHNS, CDR2 SASEGT, per germline. The CDR3 is CATKYRGNSGRAETQYF. The CDR3 DNA follows: TGTGCCACCAAATACAGGGGGAATAGCGGGAGGGCGGAGACCCAGTACTTC.

The chain recombines TRBV5-4 with TRBJ2-1; D might be TRBD1 or TRBD2, each matching 6 bases. The CDR3 runs to 16 residues. Deletions cut 7 bases from V and 1 base from J, with 18 bases between. Germline V gene sequence: CDR1 SGHNT, CDR2 YYREEE (reference sequence). The CDR3 DNA is TGTGCCAGCGGAACCCCCGGGGGCGGGTCCTACAATGAGCAGTTCTTC. It is translated as CASGTPGGGSYNEQFF.